The rows below give T cell receptor beta chains drawn from one sample of a study of early T cells in non-severe SARS-CoV-2 infection. TCRdb analysed the 5' RACE reads with MiXCR anew, one entry per CDR3 protein. The sample has 30,000 to 40,000 distinct CDR3 sequences; around 9% are singletons. The sequenced material came from whole blood. The receptors stem from an adult who was a healthcare worker with PCR-confirmed SARS-CoV-2 infection or an uninfected control (not recorded which). Each CDR3 is given without its conserved first and last residue. Each record gives: V gene, CDR3 length, CDR3 protein.

v_gene: TRBV5-1; len: 13; CDR3aa: ASSSGQGRSTEAF
v_gene: TRBV12-1; len: 13; CDR3aa: ASSHRDRVQETQY
v_gene: TRBV2; len: 12; CDR3aa: ASRARNRNTEAF
v_gene: TRBV7-2; len: 16; CDR3aa: ASSVGDRGISSYNEQF
v_gene: TRBV29-1; len: 11; CDR3aa: SCGERGPETQY
v_gene: TRBV27; len: 12; CDR3aa: ASSLSRVDVKLF
v_gene: TRBV10-3; len: 13; CDR3aa: ATHDRTGPQETQY
v_gene: TRBV20-1; len: 11; CDR3aa: SAIGTGAYEQY
v_gene: TRBV7-9; len: 12; CDR3aa: ASSVGIWGDGYT
v_gene: TRBV20-1; len: 11; CDR3aa: SAGGGAYNEQF
v_gene: TRBV5-1; len: 10; CDR3aa: ASSLIQGEAF
v_gene: TRBV29-1; len: 12; CDR3aa: SLREGRGFDGYT
v_gene: TRBV11-3; len: 13; CDR3aa: ASSLDLQGKGEAF
v_gene: TRBV27; len: 15; CDR3aa: ASSLTLGLTGANVLT
v_gene: TRBV7-3; len: 13; CDR3aa: ASSPQQLGSTEAF
v_gene: TRBV10-3; len: 11; CDR3aa: AISLNQGGEQY
v_gene: TRBV7-8; len: 13; CDR3aa: ASSLGGRGNTEAF
v_gene: TRBV5-1; len: 12; CDR3aa: ASSLELTPGPLH
v_gene: TRBV9; len: 14; CDR3aa: ASSVAEGFGANVLT
v_gene: TRBV9; len: 12; CDR3aa: ASSAEDSRETQY
v_gene: TRBV3-1; len: 12; CDR3aa: ASRESGRGYEQY
v_gene: TRBV7-2; len: 9; CDR3aa: ASSFGTQRT
v_gene: TRBV27; len: 15; CDR3aa: ASSDSGTGRSGTEAF
v_gene: TRBV11-2; len: 13; CDR3aa: ASSPGQGLTDTQY
v_gene: TRBV12-3/TRBV12-4; len: 11; CDR3aa: ASRAFGSWGYT
v_gene: TRBV4-2; len: 11; CDR3aa: ASSQQGGYGYT
v_gene: TRBV6-6; len: 10; CDR3aa: ASRNRDQPQH
v_gene: TRBV10-2; len: 13; CDR3aa: ASSESNAGTIGYT
v_gene: TRBV7-6; len: 10; CDR3aa: ASSYQGARAY
v_gene: TRBV7-8; len: 14; CDR3aa: ASSLLRSAGANVLT
v_gene: TRBV4-3; len: 13; CDR3aa: ASSQAPTGRDGYT
v_gene: TRBV7-2; len: 11; CDR3aa: ASSPQGAGEQY
v_gene: TRBV18; len: 12; CDR3aa: ASSPPPPGATQY
v_gene: TRBV24-1; len: 15; CDR3aa: ATSDPDGGGPNEKLF
v_gene: TRBV2; len: 12; CDR3aa: ASSEVRVNYGYT
v_gene: TRBV12-5; len: 16; CDR3aa: ASGSSPLLRGAQETQY
v_gene: TRBV20-1; len: 10; CDR3aa: SAEGFQETQY
v_gene: TRBV27; len: 15; CDR3aa: ASSLLGSLRSGNTIY
v_gene: TRBV27; len: 14; CDR3aa: ASSYLSARGTDTQY
v_gene: TRBV12-3/TRBV12-4; len: 14; CDR3aa: ASSLGWGNAGTEAF
v_gene: TRBV9; len: 13; CDR3aa: ASSGRRQGTLKLF
v_gene: TRBV6-2/TRBV6-3; len: 10; CDR3aa: ASSYSQETQY
v_gene: TRBV30; len: 12; CDR3aa: AWSRGNGLYEQY
v_gene: TRBV20-1; len: 11; CDR3aa: SAQDGGDQPQH
v_gene: TRBV20-1; len: 11; CDR3aa: SAEVAGTDTQY
v_gene: TRBV10-1; len: 12; CDR3aa: ASSGDFTNTEAF